This is a list of T cell receptor beta chains from one sample in a study of cytomegalovirus exposure and HLA in healthy donors. The protocol was immunoSEQ multiplex PCR, while the TCRdb copy is restricted to in-frame clones and leaves out a portion. The table has approximately 150,000 clones, around 10% seen once. The sequenced sample was PBMCs. These receptors were obtained from a male donor in good health and CMV-seronegative. Both conserved end residues are part of each CDR3. Fields, in order: D gene, clone size, V gene, J gene, CDR3 protein, CDR3 DNA. The D gene is left open where the match is weak. A clone size is listed for some rows: how often the clone was seen (once, few, many), or a class if it is expanded.

-,-,TRBV6-6,TRBJ1-5,CASSYGQSNQPQHF,TGTGCCAGCAGTTACGGGCAGAGCAATCAGCCCCAGCATTTT
-,few,TRBV7-9,TRBJ1-1,CASSLGWTVLNTEAFF,TGTGCCAGCAGCTTAGGGTGGACAGTCTTGAACACTGAAGCTTTCTTT
TRBD2,few,TRBV19,TRBJ2-5,CASKPEAGVFETQYF,TGTGCCAGTAAACCGGAAGCGGGAGTATTTGAGACCCAGTACTTC
-,few,TRBV19,TRBJ1-2,CASSIVDSYGYTF,TGTGCCAGTAGTATAGTTGACAGCTATGGCTACACCTTC
-,few,TRBV7-8,TRBJ2-2,CASSLSPNSGGELFF,TGTGCCAGCAGCTTATCCCCGAACTCGGGCGGGGAGCTGTTTTTT
-,-,TRBV5-6,TRBJ2-2,CASSLAAGELFF,TGTGCCAGCAGCTTAGCGGCCGGGGAGCTGTTTTTT
-,few,TRBV15,TRBJ1-5,CATSTIIAGPQHF,TGTGCCACCAGCACAATCATTGCAGGGCCCCAGCATTTT
-,-,TRBV7-8,TRBJ1-3,CASSPHISSGNTIYF,TGTGCCAGCAGCCCCCATATCAGCTCTGGAAACACCATATATTTT
-,few,TRBV6-5,TRBJ2-3,CASSPSVIDTQYF,TGTGCCAGCAGCCCCTCGGTGATAGATACGCAGTATTTT
TRBD2,few,TRBV6-5,TRBJ2-3,CASRREPGADTQYF,TGTGCCAGCAGGCGGGAGCCCGGAGCAGATACGCAGTATTTT
TRBD1,few,TRBV5-1,TRBJ2-3,CASTGGRGHLTSTDTQYF,TGCGCCAGCACCGGCGGCAGGGGGCACCTCACTAGCACAGATACGCAGTATTTT
TRBD2,-,TRBV4-2,TRBJ2-2,CASSQETSGGYTGELFF,TGTGCCAGCAGCCAAGAGACTAGCGGGGGGTACACCGGGGAGCTGTTTTTT
-,few,TRBV5-4,TRBJ1-2,CASSLVGRDYGYTF,TGTGCCAGCAGCTTGGTCGGCAGGGACTATGGCTACACCTTC
-,few,TRBV5-1,TRBJ1-4,CASSLGSGDNEKLFF,TGCGCCAGCAGCTTGGGGTCAGGGGATAATGAAAAACTGTTTTTT
TRBD1,few,TRBV7-9,TRBJ2-7,CASSPGQGTYEQYF,TGTGCCAGCAGCCCGGGACAGGGGACCTACGAGCAGTACTTC
TRBD1,-,TRBV7-9,TRBJ2-7,CASSTAAGTGGNEQYF,TGTGCCAGCAGCACAGCGGCCGGGACAGGGGGCAACGAGCAGTACTTC
-,few,TRBV7-9,TRBJ2-6,CASSLGGLSGANVLTF,TGTGCCAGCAGCTTAGGGGGGCTCTCTGGGGCCAACGTCCTGACTTTC
TRBD2,few,TRBV19,TRBJ2-7,CASSMSGAAYEQYF,TGTGCCAGTAGTATGAGCGGGGCGGCGTACGAGCAGTACTTC
TRBD2,few,TRBV5-4,TRBJ2-3,CASSRGLAGVTDTQYF,TGTGCCAGCAGCAGAGGTCTAGCGGGGGTGACAGATACGCAGTATTTT